The 15 T cell receptor beta chains below come from one sample, sequenced in a study of shared clonotypes between healthy human individuals. Profiled with immunoSEQ multiplex PCR; TCRdb holds only in-frame clones, not every one. The table has 1,400,000 or so clones, approximately 98.5% seen once. Sequenced input: naive CD4+ T cells sorted from blood. Subset in this sample: CD45RA+ positively selected. The receptors shown here come from a man aged 25-45 years in good health.

The chain links TRBV7-6 to TRBJ2-7, with 9 bases aligning to TRBD1. J gave up 2 bases and V 6 bases, and 5 bases lay outside the gene matches. Germline V lookup: CDR1 SGHVS, CDR2 FNYEAQ. CDR3 size: 14 residues. The CDR3 loop is CASSRQGGTYEQYF. In DNA form, the CDR3 reads TGTGCCAGCAGTCGACAGGGGGGTACCTACGAGCAGTACTTC.

V gene TRBV6-1 combines with J gene TRBJ1-5, with D maybe TRBD1 (5 bases). The CDR3 loop spans 15 amino acids. Trimming left V 6 bases short and J 6 bases short, with 18 bases between. Germline V gene sequence: CDR1 MNHNS, CDR2 SASEGT. The CDR3 bases are TGTGCCAGCAGAACCAGTCTGGGGGTCGGTCAGCCCCAGCATTTT. Protein: CASRTSLGVGQPQHF.

This chain links TRBV9 with TRBJ2-1; D is uncertain. Germline CDR1 and CDR2: SGDLS and YYNGEE. There are 15 residues in the CDR3. With 0 bases removed from V and 4 bases from J, the gap between germline ends came to 11 bases. The CDR3 spells CASSVDNLKYNEQFF. The DNA for the CDR3 is TGTGCCAGCAGCGTAGATAACTTAAAGTACAATGAGCAGTTCTTC. Using reference TRBV9 and TRBJ2-1 for the parts outside the CDR3, the full variable domain is DSGVTQTPKHLITATGQRVTLRCSPRSGDLSVYWYQQSLDQGLQFLIQYYNGEERAKGNILERFSAQQFPDLHSELNLSSLELGDSALYFCASSVDNLKYNEQFFGPGTRLTVL.

The genes are TRBV18 and TRBJ2-1; the D gene could be TRBD1 or TRBD2 (6 bases each). Per germline, CDR1 KGHSH and CDR2 LQKENI. The CDR3 has 16 amino acids. V was cut by 6 bases and J by 10 bases, with 25 bases left in between. The CDR3 spells CASSPRGAGFVREQFF. DNA for the CDR3: TGTGCCAGCTCCCCCAGGGGAGCGGGTTTTGTAAGGGAGCAGTTCTTC.

This chain joins TRBV7-2 and TRBJ2-1; D unclear. Germline CDR1 reads SGHTA; CDR2 reads FQGNSA. The V and J ends lost 3 bases and 6 bases respectively, with 15 bases between them. The CDR3 consists of 15 residues. CDR3 DNA sequence: TGTGCCAGCAGCTTGGAACCAGGTGTTGGCAATGAGCAGTTCTTC. Its protein is CASSLEPGVGNEQFF.

The chain links TRBV5-4 to TRBJ2-3, with 7 bases lining up with TRBD2. V shed 4 bases, J shed 2 bases, and the junction held 10 bases outside the gene matches. The CDR3 is 16 amino acids. CDR1 and CDR2 from the germline V gene are SGHNT and YYREEE (reference sequence). DNA for the CDR3: TGTGCCAGCAGCGTCGGAGGCGGGAGAAACACAGATACGCAGTATTTT. Encoded protein: CASSVGGGRNTDTQYF.

The genes are TRBV7-8 and TRBJ2-7; 7 positions agree with TRBD1. The CDR3 is 17 residues long. CDR1 SGHVS and CDR2 FQNEAQ come from the germline V gene. Trimming cost V 1 base and J 2 bases; bases outside gene matches: 11. In nucleotides, the CDR3 is TGTGCCAGCAGCTTAGACGTGGTAAGGGACAGACCCTACGAGCAGTACTTC. Amino acids: CASSLDVVRDRPYEQYF.

The genes are TRBV5-1 and TRBJ2-1; TRBD2 matches at 9 bases. The V gene's germline CDR1 is SGHRS and CDR2 YFSETQ. This CDR3 has 14 amino acids. The V gene end was trimmed by 6 bases and the J gene end by 3 bases; junction bases not matched to a gene: 4. The CDR3 region is CASNSGRYYNEQFF. CDR3 nucleotide sequence: TGCGCCAGCAACAGCGGGAGGTACTACAATGAGCAGTTCTTC.

J is TRBJ2-5 and V is TRBV5-8; no firm D call. Germline-derived CDR1 and CDR2 are SGHTS and YDEGEE. V was cut by 3 bases and J by 2 bases, with 8 bases left in between. The CDR3 is 13 residues long. In DNA, the CDR3 is TGTGCCAGCAGCTCTCCTCTACAAGAGACCCAGTACTTC. Translated, it gives CASSSPLQETQYF. The entire variable domain, with the rest obtained from reference TRBV5-8 and TRBJ2-5, is as follows: EAGVTQSPTHLIKTRGQQATLRCSPISGHTSVYWYQQALGLGLQFLLWYDEGEERNRGNFPPRFSGRQFPNYSSELNVNALELEDSALYLCASSSPLQETQYFGPGTRLLVL.

The chain couples TRBV5-4 to TRBJ2-1; D remains ambiguous. Looked up from germline, CDR1 is SGHNT and CDR2 is YYREEE (reference sequence). V gave up 4 bases and J gave up 4 bases, with 6 bases separating them. The CDR3 sequence is 12 residues long. CDR3 amino acids: CASSAGYNEQFF. CDR3 sequence (DNA): TGTGCCAGCAGCGCTGGGTACAATGAGCAGTTCTTC.

In the case of this clone: The same CDR3 also results from other DNA sequences found in this sample. This sequence joins TRBV2 and TRBJ2-1, with 9 bases fitting TRBD2. The V and J ends lost 1 base and 4 bases, in that order; junction bases with no gene match: 2. This CDR3 region has 15 residues. CDR1 is SNHLY and CDR2 is FYNNEI in the germline V gene. DNA of the CDR3: TGTGCCAGCAGTGAAGTTAGCGGGAGTTACAATGAGCAGTTCTTC. The encoded protein is CASSEVSGSYNEQFF. The variable domain in full, completed from reference TRBV2 and TRBJ2-1, reads EPEVTQTPSHQVTQMGQEVILRCVPISNHLYFYWYRQILGQKVEFLVSFYNNEISEKSEIFDDQFSVERPDGSNFTLKIRSTKLEDSAMYFCASSEVSGSYNEQFFGPGTRLTVL.

V usage is TRBV10-3 and J usage is TRBJ2-3; the D gene is possibly TRBD2 (6 bases). V lost 7 bases and J 6 bases, leaving 14 bases between the germline ends. This CDR3 comprises 13 residues. Germline values: CDR1 ENHRY, CDR2 SYGVKD. The CDR3, as DNA: TGTGCCATCAACGGAGGGCCGGGTGATACGCAGTATTTT. Encoded protein: CAINGGPGDTQYF.

J is TRBJ2-3 and V is TRBV14, with 13 bases aligning to TRBD2. J was trimmed by 1 base and V by 0 bases; bases with no gene match: 10. The CDR3 consists of 20 residues. CDR1 SGHDN and CDR2 FVKESK come from the germline V gene. The CDR3: CASSQDGRTSGRTGTDTQYF. In DNA, the CDR3 is TGTGCCAGCAGCCAAGACGGCAGGACTAGCGGGAGAACGGGCACAGATACGCAGTATTTT.

The chain joins TRBV7-9 to TRBJ2-5; tentative D call: TRBD1 (5 bases). This CDR3 spans 15 amino acids. The germline V and J ends were trimmed by 5 bases and 2 bases, with 15 bases remaining between them. Per germline, CDR1 SEHNR and CDR2 FQNEAQ (reference sequence). CDR3 residues: CASSRSRQSQETQYF. In nucleotides, the CDR3 is TGTGCCAGCAGCCGGTCCAGACAGAGTCAAGAGACCCAGTACTTC.

The chain is built from TRBV6-1 and TRBJ2-2, with unresolved D. Germline V CDR1 and CDR2: MNHNS, SASEGT. V lost 7 bases and J lost 0, with 9 bases in between. The CDR3 is made up of 14 amino acids. CDR3 DNA sequence: TGTGCCAGCAACGGACCTGCGAACACCGGGGAGCTGTTTTTT. Translated, it gives CASNGPANTGELFF.